This T cell receptor (beta chain) was captured in a study of control samples from healthy donors and cancer patients. This CDR3 has 15 amino acids. Trimming took 4 bases from V and 0 from J, leaving 13 bases between them. Germline V gene data show CDR1 as SGHNT and CDR2 as YYREEE (reference sequence). The method was immunoSEQ multiplex PCR; TCRdb's version includes in-frame clones alone and lacks a portion of them. This sample carries 120,000 or so clones, 90% of them seen once, and the ten largest clones take more than 2%. The clonotype originates from a man younger than 30 in good health. What was sequenced was blood. The chain couples TRBV5-4 to TRBJ2-5; a possible D gene is TRBD1 (5 bases). The CDR3 sequence: CASSPGRGYQETQYF. CDR3 nucleotides: TGTGCCAGCAGCCCAGGAAGGGGCTACCAAGAGACCCAGTACTTC.